Below, 31 T cell receptor beta chains from the same sample are listed, as sequenced in a study of blood T cell repertoires in COVID-19. TCRdb's copy holds only in-frame clones and misses some; the assay was immunoSEQ multiplex PCR. The sample yields some 120,000 clones, roughly 84% seen once. Sequencing was done on a sample of peripheral blood. The receptors come from a woman in her 30s who had recovered from COVID-19.

The rearrangement links TRBV7-9 to TRBJ2-3; TRBD2 aligns across 13 bases. With 4 bases clipped from V and 5 bases from J, the junction kept 12 bases outside the gene matches. CDR1 and CDR2 (germline): SEHNR, FQNEAQ (reference sequence). CDR3 length: 18 residues. The chain's CDR3 is CASSSPPGLAGAVDTQYF. The CDR3 bases are TGTGCCAGCAGCTCGCCCCCCGGACTAGCGGGAGCCGTAGATACGCAGTATTTT.

In its sample, this clone was seen once. The chain employs TRBV6-1 and TRBJ1-1; 9 nucleotides align to TRBD1. J lost 1 base, V lost 3 bases, and 3 bases had no gene match. Germline loops: CDR1 MNHNS, CDR2 SASEGT. The CDR3 has 15 residues. Here the CDR3 DNA reads TGTGCCAGCAGTGAGACAGGGGGGGCGAACACTGAAGCTTTCTTT. As protein: CASSETGGANTEAFF.

The chain is built from TRBV6-4 and TRBJ2-1; 8 bases line up with TRBD2. The CDR3 extends over 13 amino acids. The germline V gene encodes CDR1 MRHNA and CDR2 SNTAGT. V shed 6 bases, J shed 9 bases, and the junction held 7 bases outside the gene matches. The CDR3 bases are TGTGCCAGCAGCAAAGCGGGAGTTGGTGAGCAGTTCTTC. Amino acids: CASSKAGVGEQFF.

The rearrangement uses TRBV6-1 and TRBJ2-2; D is possibly TRBD2 (7 bases). The CDR3 is 14 residues long. The germline gives CDR1 MNHNS, CDR2 SASEGT. Trimming took off 2 bases at V and 7 bases at J, with 11 bases between the two ends. Here the CDR3 reads CASSERGGLGELFF. The CDR3 DNA follows: TGTGCCAGCAGTGAAAGGGGGGGGCTCGGGGAGCTGTTTTTT.

The V and J genes are TRBV6-6 and TRBJ1-2; D not resolved. The germline V and J ends were trimmed by 7 bases and 8 bases, with 17 bases remaining between them. From germline, CDR1 is MNHNY and CDR2 SVGAGI (reference sequence). This CDR3 has 13 residues. CDR3 residues: CASNPLIGNGYTF. CDR3 in DNA: TGTGCCAGCAATCCCCTAATCGGGAACGGCTACACCTTC.

The chain employs TRBV29-1 and TRBJ2-1, with 12 bases fitting TRBD2. J was trimmed by 6 bases and V by 6 bases; bases with no gene match: 18. The CDR3 has 18 residues. CDR1 and CDR2 (germline): SQVTM, ANQGSEA. The CDR3 nucleotides are TGCAGCGTCCTAGGGCCTGCTAGCGGGAGGGCCCTGGGCAATGAGCAGTTCTTC. Protein: CSVLGPASGRALGNEQFF.

This clone was detected once. The rearrangement joins TRBV9 to TRBJ2-3; the D gene is possibly TRBD2 (6 bases). The CDR3 has 15 amino acids. Trimming removed 6 bases from V and 6 bases from J, with 20 bases in between. In germline, CDR1 is SGDLS, CDR2 YYNGEE. CDR3 DNA: TGTGCCAGCAACCCAACTGGGACTTTAGGGGATACGCAGTATTTT. This translates into CASNPTGTLGDTQYF.

The rearrangement joins TRBV5-6 to TRBJ2-3, with 11 bases identical to TRBD2. CDR3 length: 15 residues. Germline loops: CDR1 SGHDT, CDR2 YYEEEE. J was trimmed by 3 bases and V by 6 bases; bases with no gene match: 6. CDR3 region: CASNRLAGMTDTQYF. CDR3 sequence (DNA): TGTGCCAGCAACAGACTAGCGGGAATGACAGATACGCAGTATTTT.

This chain connects TRBV30 to TRBJ2-2, with 10 bases lining up with TRBD1. The germline V gene encodes CDR1 GTSNPN and CDR2 SVGIG (reference sequence). The CDR3 runs to 14 residues. V lost 5 bases to trimming and J lost 7 bases; unmatched junction nucleotides: 7. The CDR3 loop reads CAWSGQGSGGELFF. The CDR3 DNA is TGTGCCTGGTCGGGACAGGGGTCCGGCGGGGAGCTGTTTTTT.

The chain carries TRBV11-3 and TRBJ2-6, with TRBD1 matching 11 bases. CDR3 length equals 19 residues. V lost 5 bases and J lost 1; bases outside the gene matches: 10. Germline loops: CDR1 SGHNT, CDR2 YENEEA. CDR3 coding DNA: TGTGCCAGCAGCCCATCCGGACAGGGGGCGAGGTCTGGGGCCAACGTCCTGACTTTC. Its translation: CASSPSGQGARSGANVLTF.

The chain couples TRBV4-2 to TRBJ2-1; 7 bases fit TRBD2. V was clipped by 2 bases and J by 3 bases; unmatched bases: 4. This CDR3 is 15 amino acids long. Germline V gene data show CDR1 as LGHNA and CDR2 as YNFKEQ. CDR3 sequence: CASSQPSGDYNEQFF. The CDR3 nucleotides are TGTGCCAGCAGCCAACCGAGCGGGGACTACAATGAGCAGTTCTTC.

In the case of this clone: Other DNA sequences in this sample translate to the same CDR3. The rearrangement uses TRBV7-6 and TRBJ2-7; TRBD1 is a possible D gene (6 bases). Germline values: CDR1 SGHVS, CDR2 FNYEAQ. Trimming took off 3 bases at V and 2 bases at J, with 11 bases between the two ends. This CDR3 has 14 amino acids. The CDR3 sequence is CASSLGTGPYEQYF. CDR3 DNA: TGTGCCAGCAGCTTGGGAACAGGGCCCTACGAGCAGTACTTC. Full variable domain (remainder filled in from reference TRBV7-6 and TRBJ2-7): GAGVSQSPRYKVTKRGQDVALRCDPISGHVSLYWYRQALGQGPEFLTYFNYEAQQDKSGLPNDRFSAERPEGSISTLTIQRTEQRDSAMYRCASSLGTGPYEQYFGPGTRLTVT.

This clone was seen a handful of times. DNA of the CDR3: TGTGCCAGCAGGCAGGGGGGCATGAATAACTATGGCTACACCTTC. Amino acid sequence: CASRQGGMNNYGYTF. This chain links TRBV2 with TRBJ1-2; 7 bases agree with TRBD1. Germline V lookup: CDR1 SNHLY, CDR2 FYNNEI. The CDR3 sequence is 15 residues long. Trimming at V came to 6 bases and at J to 1 base, leaving 8 bases not matched to a gene.

The J gene is TRBJ1-1, the V gene TRBV29-1; D unresolved. V shed 7 bases and J shed 1 base, with 10 bases lying between them. Germline CDR1 and CDR2: SQVTM and ANQGSEA. This CDR3 contains 12 residues. The CDR3 sequence: CSGSRGNTEAFF. The DNA for the CDR3 is TGCAGCGGATCACGGGGGAACACTGAAGCTTTCTTT.

DNA of the CDR3: TGTGCCACCAGGGAGGGGGGGAGCACAGATACGCAGTATTTT. Its protein product is CATREGGSTDTQYF. The rearrangement joins TRBV24-1 to TRBJ2-3; tentatively, D is TRBD2 (7 bases). Trimming took off 7 bases at V and 0 bases at J, with 10 bases between the two ends. The germline V gene has CDR1 KGHDR and CDR2 SFDVKD. This CDR3 has 14 residues.

This clone was detected only a few times. The V gene is TRBV4-1, the J gene TRBJ1-6; D is unresolved. Germline V lookup: CDR1 MGHRA, CDR2 YSYEKL. The CDR3 is 17 residues long. Trimming shortened V by 0 bases and J by 0 bases, and 9 bases separated the two germline ends. The CDR3 region has the DNA TGCGCCAGCAGCCAAGATGGGCGTTACTCCTATAATTCACCCCTCCACTTT. Protein product: CASSQDGRYSYNSPLHF.

V and J are TRBV7-8 and TRBJ1-6, with TRBD1 as a possible D gene (5 bases). CDR1 and CDR2 (germline): SGHVS, FQNEAQ. The CDR3 sequence is 15 residues long. Trimming cost V 6 bases and J 6 bases, with 15 bases left between them. CDR3 amino acids: CASSSLDSANSPLHF. The DNA of the CDR3 is TGTGCCAGCAGTTCACTTGACAGCGCTAATTCACCCCTCCACTTT. The full variable domain, completed using reference TRBV7-8 and TRBJ1-6, is GAGVSQSPRYKVAKRGQDVALRCDPISGHVSLFWYQQALGQGPEFLTYFQNEAQLDKSGLPSDRFFAERPEGSVSTLKIQRTQQEDSAVYLCASSSLDSANSPLHFGNGTRLTVT.

V is TRBV5-6 and J is TRBJ2-3; the D gene is possibly TRBD2 (6 bases). V lost 4 bases and J 0 bases, leaving 15 bases between the germline ends. The germline gives CDR1 SGHDT, CDR2 YYEEEE. This CDR3 comprises 16 residues. Here the CDR3 reads CASSPTRGASTDTQYF. CDR3 coding DNA: TGTGCCAGCAGCCCTACTCGCGGGGCAAGCACAGATACGCAGTATTTT.

This rearrangement joins TRBV6-1 to TRBJ2-1; D might be TRBD2 (5 bases). Germline V gene data show CDR1 as MNHNS and CDR2 as SASEGT. Between the trimmed V and J ends, which lost 2 bases and 0 bases, there was a span of 17 bases. This CDR3 spans 18 amino acids. CDR3 coding DNA: TGTGCCAGCAGTGAACCCTATCTAGCTACGAGCTCCTACAATGAGCAGTTCTTC. Translated: CASSEPYLATSSYNEQFF.

This clone is a singleton in its sample. CDR3: CASSKNTYGYTF. CDR3 nucleotides: TGTGCCAGCAGCAAGAACACCTATGGCTACACCTTC. The gene calls are TRBV3-1 (or the pseudogene TRBV3-2) and TRBJ1-2; no firm D call. The CDR3 is 12 amino acids. Trimming removed 5 bases at V and 4 bases at J, with 8 bases between. Germline CDR1 is LGHDT and CDR2 is YNNKEL (reference sequence).

J is TRBJ2-2 and V is TRBV28, with a possible D match to TRBD2 (5 bases). The germline gives CDR1 MDHEN, CDR2 SYDVKM. The CDR3 length is 15 residues. V was shortened by 1 base and J by 2 bases, with 8 bases between the two germline ends. CDR3 protein: CASSLSGVNTGELFF. The CDR3 DNA follows: TGTGCCAGCAGTTTATCCGGGGTTAACACCGGGGAGCTGTTTTTT.

CDR3 amino acids: CASSYSGGRAPEQFF. For the CDR3, the DNA is TGTGCCAGCAGTTACTCGGGCGGGAGGGCCCCTGAGCAGTTCTTC. The rearrangement uses TRBV6-2 or TRBV6-3 and TRBJ2-1, with 9 bases lining up with TRBD2. This CDR3 contains 15 residues. Germline V CDR1 and CDR2: MNHEY, SVGEGT. J gave up 9 bases and V 0 bases, and 6 bases lay outside the gene matches.

This clone occurred once. The rearrangement links TRBV4-1 to TRBJ2-1; D unresolved. This CDR3 is 15 amino acids long. Looked up from germline, CDR1 is MGHRA and CDR2 is YSYEKL. V lost 1 base and J lost 0, with 7 bases in between. The CDR3 nucleotides read TGCGCCAGCAGCCAAGGTCCGTCCTCCTACAATGAGCAGTTCTTC. As protein: CASSQGPSSYNEQFF.

This chain joins TRBV9 and TRBJ2-5; a weak D match, TRBD2 (7 bases). The CDR3 spans 17 residues. Germline V gives CDR1 SGDLS, CDR2 YYNGEE. V lost 3 bases to trimming and J lost 5 bases, with 23 bases between them. The CDR3 bases are TGTGCCAGCAGCGCACCGGGGGCGGGAGACGTGAGGGAGACCCAGTACTTC. The encoded protein is CASSAPGAGDVRETQYF.

V gene TRBV19 combines with J gene TRBJ1-5; TRBD1 aligns across 8 bases. This CDR3 comprises 15 residues. The V and J ends lost 1 base and 7 bases, in that order; junction bases with no gene match: 6. The V gene's germline CDR1 is LNHDA and CDR2 SQIVND (reference sequence). CDR3: CASSIGGQGYQPQHF. The CDR3 DNA sequence: TGTGCCAGTAGTATAGGAGGACAGGGCTACCAGCCCCAGCATTTT.

This clone occurred once. V and J are TRBV10-3 and TRBJ2-5; 12 bases match TRBD2. Per the germline V gene, CDR1 is ENHRY and CDR2 is SYGVKD. The CDR3 totals 17 residues. J was trimmed by 3 bases and V by 2 bases; bases with no gene match: 7. CDR3 loop: CAISEVLAGGKKETQYF. DNA for the CDR3: TGTGCCATCAGTGAGGTTCTAGCGGGGGGGAAGAAAGAGACCCAGTACTTC.

This sequence joins TRBV21-1 and TRBJ1-3. TRBV21-1 is a known pseudogene. This CDR3 is 16 amino acids long. The CDR3 region is CASSKGESLSGNTIYF. In nucleotides, the CDR3 is TGTGCCAGCAGCAAAGGGGAGAGTTTATCTGGAAACACCATATATTTT.

This chain uses TRBV5-5 with TRBJ2-1, with D tentatively TRBD1 (5 bases). There are 15 residues in the CDR3. V lost 3 bases and J lost 4, with 14 bases in between. Germline V gives CDR1 SGHKS, CDR2 YYEKEE (reference sequence). In nucleotides, the CDR3 is TGTGCCAGCAGCTCCACTCGACAGCCTTACAATGAGCAGTTCTTC. Its translation: CASSSTRQPYNEQFF.

The J gene is TRBJ2-3, the V gene TRBV5-1; 14 nucleotides align to TRBD2. The germline V gene has CDR1 SGHRS and CDR2 YFSETQ. V trimming: 7 bases; J trimming: 5 bases; junction bases outside the gene matches: 9. The CDR3 runs 16 residues. CDR3 coding DNA: TGCGCCAGCGGCAAGGGGACTAGCGGGAGCGGAGATACGCAGTATTTT. It translates to CASGKGTSGSGDTQYF. The complete variable domain, with remaining parts taken from reference TRBV5-1 and TRBJ2-3, reads KAGVTQTPRYLIKTRGQQVTLSCSPISGHRSVSWYQQTPGQGLQFLFEYFSETQRNKGNFPGRFSGRQFSNSRSEMNVSTLELGDSALYLCASGKGTSGSGDTQYFGPGTRLTVL.

The gene calls are TRBV6-5 and TRBJ1-1; maybe TRBD1 (5 bases). From germline, CDR1 is MNHEY and CDR2 SVGAGI. This CDR3 is 13 amino acids long. Trimming shortened V by 0 bases and J by 10 bases, and 12 bases separated the two germline ends. The CDR3 spells CASSYSGVPGAFF. The DNA for the CDR3 is TGTGCCAGCAGTTACTCAGGGGTACCAGGAGCTTTCTTT.

This clone was recorded a few times. At one boundary the junction diverges from the germline segment, which might be a read error. The chain is built from TRBV18 and TRBJ2-7; TRBD2 matches at 8 bases. CDR3 length: 12 residues. Per germline, CDR1 KGHSH and CDR2 LQKENI. The CDR3 sequence is CASSASGGTTFF. The CDR3 region has the DNA TGTGCCAGCTCAGCGTCGGGGGGGACCACTTTCTTC.